Below are 18 T cell receptor beta chains sequenced from a single sample in a study of T cells in women clearing cervical HPV infection. The repertoire was sequenced with immunoSEQ multiplex PCR; TCRdb's copy has only in-frame clones and lacks some. Its clone listing holds tens of thousands of clones. Input material: blood buffy coat. The receptors were gathered from a woman between 18 and 70 years old with a cervical HPV16 infection that either progressed to CIN3+ or cleared (not recorded which).

Points on this clone: The sequenced fragment ends 3 residues before the CDR3 boundary, so the rest is inferred from the germline J gene. The gene calls are TRBV11-3 and TRBJ2-3; D gene unclear. This CDR3 region has 13 residues. Per germline, CDR1 SGHNT and CDR2 YENEEA. Trimming pared 4 bases from V and 1 base from J, leaving 6 bases between. CDR3 bases read: TGTGCCAGCAGCTCCCCTCGCACAGATACG. Residues: CASSSPRTDT. The entire CDR3 protein reads CASSSPRTDTQYF.

As regards this clone: The read terminates 3 residues before the CDR3 end, so the remaining end is supplied by the germline J gene. The V and J genes are TRBV4-1 and TRBJ2-7; the match to TRBD2 covers 7 bases. CDR1 and CDR2 (germline): MGHRA, YSYEKL. V was clipped by 5 bases and J by 1 base; unmatched bases: 8. The CDR3 has 15 residues. The part of the CDR3 DNA that was read is TGCGCCAGCAGCTCCTATGCCGGGGGGTCCTACGAG. Protein: CASSSYAGGSYE. The complete CDR3 sequence is CASSSYAGGSYEQYF.

A remark on this clone: The CDR3 end falls 3 residues outside the read, so it is completed with the germline J gene. V usage is TRBV5-1 and J usage is TRBJ1-1, with a possible D match to TRBD1 (6 bases). The V gene lost 5 bases and the J gene lost 5 bases, with 22 bases spanning the gap. The CDR3 length is 16 residues. Germline V gene sequence: CDR1 SGHRS, CDR2 YFSETQ. CDR3 DNA (partial): TGCGCCAGCAGGGTGGGACAAGAAACATTTATTACTGAA. It codes for CASRVGQETFITE. The whole CDR3 protein reads CASRVGQETFITEAFF.

Regarding this clone: The CDR3 extends 3 residues past the end of the read, so its final part is completed from the germline J gene. The chain employs TRBV6-2 or TRBV6-3 and TRBJ2-1; 11 positions match TRBD2. V shed 5 bases and J 4 bases; nucleotides not matched to a gene: 4. Germline V gene lookup returns CDR1 MNHEY and CDR2 SVGEGT. This CDR3 contains 15 residues. Partial CDR3 DNA: TGTGCCAGCAGTCTAGCGGGGGGTGGATACAATGAG. Translating it yields CASSLAGGGYNE. The entire CDR3 protein reads CASSLAGGGYNEQFF.

Regarding this clone: The CDR3 goes on 3 residues after the read ends, and that part is filled in from the germline J gene. V usage is TRBV7-2 and J usage is TRBJ2-3; D ambiguous. The CDR3 is 12 residues long. CDR1 is SGHTA, CDR2 FQGNSA, per germline. V was trimmed by 2 bases and J by 2 bases, leaving 2 bases between them. The CDR3 region is CASSLYTDTQYF. Partial CDR3 DNA: TGTGCCAGCAGCTTATACACAGATACG. Combining the CDR3 with reference TRBV7-2 and TRBJ2-3 gives the whole variable domain GAGVSQSPSNKVTEKGKDVELRCDPISGHTALYWYRQSLGQGLEFLIYFQGNSAPDKSGLPSDRFSAERTGGSVSTLTIQRTQQEDSAVYLCASSLYTDTQYFGPGTRLTVL.

Incomplete CDR3 DNA: TGTGCCAGCAGTGAAATAGGGTTGGGCAATCAGCCC. It encodes CASSEIGLGNQP. The whole CDR3 is CASSEIGLGNQPQHF. The chain combines TRBV6-1 with TRBJ1-5; no firm D call. The read ends 3 residues shy of where the CDR3 ends; the end is completed using the germline J gene. Between the trimmed V and J ends, which lost 2 bases and 2 bases, there was a span of 10 bases. Germline V gene sequence: CDR1 MNHNS, CDR2 SASEGT. The CDR3 length is 15 residues.

A note on this clone: The CDR3 end lies 3 residues beyond the end of the read and is filled in from the germline J gene. The gene calls are TRBV29-1 and TRBJ2-3; tentatively, D is TRBD1 or TRBD2 (5 bases each). This CDR3 spans 13 amino acids. Trimming left V 4 bases short and J 2 bases short, with 10 bases between. Germline values: CDR1 SQVTM, CDR2 ANQGSEA. CDR3 residues: CSVGGVLTDTQYF. The CDR3 bases that were read are TGCAGCGTTGGAGGGGTACTCACAGATACG.

A word on this clone: The CDR3 end falls 3 residues outside the read, so it is completed with the germline J gene. The J gene is TRBJ2-3, the V gene TRBV11-2; D is perhaps TRBD2 (6 bases). Between the trimmed V and J ends, which lost 7 bases and 6 bases, there was a span of 20 bases. From germline, CDR1 is SGHAT and CDR2 FQNNGV. The CDR3 has 15 amino acids. CDR3 in amino acids: CASTNLGGSADTQYF. The DNA read from the CDR3 is TGTGCCAGCACCAACCTCGGGGGATCAGCGGATACG.

Comment on this clone: The sequenced fragment ends 3 residues before the CDR3 boundary, so the rest is inferred from the germline J gene. The V and J genes are TRBV6-2 or TRBV6-3 and TRBJ2-3, with 7 bases aligning to TRBD2. The CDR3 extends over 15 amino acids. The J segment lost 2 bases and the V segment lost 5 bases, leaving 7 bases of the junction unmatched. Germline CDR1 and CDR2: MNHEY and SVGEGT. The sequenced part of the CDR3 DNA is TGTGCCAGCAGTCCCGCGGGACTAAACACAGATACG. Translating gives CASSPAGLNTDT. The whole CDR3 is CASSPAGLNTDTQYF.

The part of the CDR3 DNA that was read is TGTGCCAGCAGCCCCGTTCCCGGGACTGAA. It is translated as CASSPVPGTE. The whole CDR3 protein reads CASSPVPGTEAFF. V usage is TRBV7-9 and J usage is TRBJ1-1; D gene unclear. The read stops 3 residues short of the end of the CDR3; the missing end is completed from the germline J gene. Trimming removed 5 bases at V and 5 bases at J, with 12 bases between. In germline, CDR1 is SEHNR, CDR2 FQNEAQ (reference sequence). The CDR3 has 13 amino acids.

On this clone itself: The read ends 3 residues before the CDR3 terminus; that terminus is restored from the germline J gene. V gene TRBV5-4 combines with J gene TRBJ2-3; 9 bases line up with TRBD2. Germline-derived CDR1 and CDR2 are SGHNT and YYREEE (reference sequence). After removal of 0 bases from V and 5 bases from J, the junction contained 1 base not matched to a gene. The CDR3 extends over 14 amino acids. The CDR3 bases that were read are TGTGCCAGCAGCTTGGAGACTAGCGGAGATACG. Amino acid sequence: CASSLETSGDT. The CDR3 as a whole reads CASSLETSGDTQYF.

As regards this clone: The read falls 3 residues short of the CDR3 end, and the missing part is taken from the germline J gene. This sample also contains other DNA sequences that code for the same CDR3. The V call is TRBV2, the J call TRBJ1-3, with 11 bases matching TRBD1. The CDR3 sequence is 16 residues long. In germline, CDR1 is SNHLY, CDR2 FYNNEI. J lost 4 bases, V lost 6 bases, and 8 bases had no gene match. CDR3: CASRERTGGAGNTIYF. Incomplete CDR3 DNA: TGTGCCAGCAGGGAACGGACAGGGGGCGCCGGAAACACC.

Turning to this clone: The read falls 3 residues short of the CDR3 end, and the missing part is taken from the germline J gene. This chain joins TRBV2 and TRBJ1-6; 7 positions match TRBD1. Trimming cost V 8 bases and J 1 base; bases outside gene matches: 8. CDR3 size: 16 residues. CDR1 and CDR2 from the germline V gene are SNHLY and FYNNEI. The CDR3 DNA, read in part, is TGTGCCAGCCTTGGGGACAGCGGGTCCTATAATTCACCC. It yields the protein CASLGDSGSYNSP. The full-length CDR3 reads as CASLGDSGSYNSPLHF.

Worth noting for this clone: Read sequence stops 3 residues before the CDR3 end, and the germline J gene provides the missing end. The gene calls are TRBV20-1 and TRBJ2-3; 11 bases map to TRBD2. CDR1 and CDR2 (germline): DFQATT, SNEGSKA (reference sequence). CDR3 size: 15 residues. CDR3 in amino acids: CSAPGTSGRFETQYF. The covered CDR3 bases are TGCAGTGCTCCCGGGACTAGCGGTCGGTTTGAGACG.

On this clone itself: The missing CDR3 end, 3 residues past where the read stops, is filled in from the germline J gene. V is TRBV12-3 or TRBV12-4 and J is TRBJ2-1; 8 nucleotides line up with TRBD2. CDR3 length: 17 amino acids. After removal of 8 bases from V and 2 bases from J, the junction contained 14 bases not matched to a gene. The CDR3 DNA, read in part, is TGTGCCAGCGAGAGGCAGAACACGGGGGGGCCCTACAATGAG. This gives the protein CASERQNTGGPYNE. The CDR3, in full, reads CASERQNTGGPYNEQFF.

With respect to this clone: The read ends 3 residues shy of where the CDR3 ends; the end is completed using the germline J gene. The chain joins TRBV7-6 to TRBJ1-5; 7 bases map to TRBD1. The J segment lost 0 bases and the V segment lost 5 bases, leaving 10 bases of the junction unmatched. The CDR3 totals 17 residues. The V gene's germline CDR1 is SGHVS and CDR2 FNYEAQ. The CDR3 loop is CASSLRGGLNSNQPQHF. Incomplete CDR3 DNA: TGTGCCAGCAGCCTACGAGGGGGCTTGAATAGCAATCAGCCC.

The CDR3 protein is CASSPGTGGYNEQFF. The sequenced CDR3 bases are TGTGCCAGCTCACCCGGGACAGGGGGTTACAATGAG. The chain couples TRBV18 to TRBJ2-1; 11 nucleotides match TRBD1. The read is 3 residues too short to cover the CDR3 end, so that end is filled in from the germline J gene. V trimming: 3 bases; J trimming: 4 bases; junction bases outside the gene matches: 2. Germline lookup yields CDR1 KGHSH and CDR2 LQKENI. The CDR3 loop spans 15 amino acids.

About this clone: The read finishes 3 residues shy of the CDR3 end, and the germline J gene is used to complete it. The chain is built from TRBV10-3 and TRBJ2-5; tentative D call: TRBD1 (6 bases). The V and J ends lost 11 bases and 4 bases respectively, with 11 bases between them. Looked up from germline, CDR1 is ENHRY and CDR2 is SYGVKD. The CDR3 has 11 amino acids. Partial CDR3 DNA: TGTGCCCTTAAGACAGGAGAGACC. As protein: CALKTGET. In full, the CDR3 reads CALKTGETQYF.